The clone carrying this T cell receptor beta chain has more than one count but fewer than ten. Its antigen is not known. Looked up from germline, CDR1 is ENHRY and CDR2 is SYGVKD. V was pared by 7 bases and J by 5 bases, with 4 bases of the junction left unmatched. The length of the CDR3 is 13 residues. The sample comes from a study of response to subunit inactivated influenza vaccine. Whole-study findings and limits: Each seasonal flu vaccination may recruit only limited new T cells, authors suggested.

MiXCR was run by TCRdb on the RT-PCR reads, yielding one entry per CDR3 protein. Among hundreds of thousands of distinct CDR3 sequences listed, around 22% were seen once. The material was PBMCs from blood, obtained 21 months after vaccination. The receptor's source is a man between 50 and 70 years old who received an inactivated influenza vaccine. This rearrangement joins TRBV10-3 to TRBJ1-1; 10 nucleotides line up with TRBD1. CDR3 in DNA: TGTGCCATCAAGGGACAGGGGACGACTGAAGCTTTCTTT. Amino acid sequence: CAIKGQGTTEAFF.